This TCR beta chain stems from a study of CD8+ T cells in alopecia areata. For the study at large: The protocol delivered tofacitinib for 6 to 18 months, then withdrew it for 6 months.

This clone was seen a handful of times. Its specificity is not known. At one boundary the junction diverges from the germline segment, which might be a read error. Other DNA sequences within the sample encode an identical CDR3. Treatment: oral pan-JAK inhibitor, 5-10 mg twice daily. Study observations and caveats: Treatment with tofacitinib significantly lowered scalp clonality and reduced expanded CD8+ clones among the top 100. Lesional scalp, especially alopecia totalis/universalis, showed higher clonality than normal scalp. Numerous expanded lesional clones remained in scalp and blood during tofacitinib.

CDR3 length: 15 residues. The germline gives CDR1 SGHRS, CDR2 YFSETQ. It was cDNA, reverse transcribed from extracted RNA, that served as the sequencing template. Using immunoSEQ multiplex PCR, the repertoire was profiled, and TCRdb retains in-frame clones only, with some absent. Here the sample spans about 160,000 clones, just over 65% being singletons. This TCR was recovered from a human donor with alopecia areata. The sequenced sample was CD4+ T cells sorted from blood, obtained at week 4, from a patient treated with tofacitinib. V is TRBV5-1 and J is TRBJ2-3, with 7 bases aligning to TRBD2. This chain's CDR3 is CASSLRGLGTDTQYF. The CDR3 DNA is TGCGCCAGCAGCTTGAGAGGACTAGGCACGGATACGCAGTATTTT.